A selection of T cell receptor beta chains follows, all from one sample in a study of blood T cells in healthy people across ages. MiXCR, run by TCRdb on the 5' RACE reads, gives a single entry per CDR3 protein. The sample has around 1,000,000 distinct CDR3 sequences, under 30% seen once. In addition, the sample was reused for a study of T cells of mothers and their children.

The sample comprised blood. These receptors all come from a girl aged 2 to 10 in good health. Each CDR3 is given with its conserved first and last residue. A D gene is named only where the DNA matches it firmly. Only part of the rows carry a size: once, few, many, or a class if the clone is expanded.

>TRBV7-8|.|TRBJ2-1|.
CASSLDGHGSYNEQFF
TGTGCCAGCAGCTTAGATGGGCATGGATCTTACAATGAGCAGTTCTTC
>TRBV11-3|.|TRBJ1-2|.
CASSFNPGTNYGYTF
TGTGCCAGCAGCTTTAATCCAGGGACGAACTATGGCTACACCTTC
>TRBV12-3/TRBV12-4|.|TRBJ2-7|TRBD1
CASSAAGTGNEQYF
TGTGCCAGCAGTGCCGCCGGGACAGGGAACGAGCAGTACTTC
>TRBV12-3/TRBV12-4|.|TRBJ2-1|.
CASSPQGNSVNEQFF
TGTGCCAGCAGCCCTCAGGGGAATTCGGTCAATGAGCAGTTCTTC
>TRBV9|few|TRBJ2-1|.
CASSEQGALGNEQFF
TGTGCCAGCAGCGAACAAGGGGCGCTAGGGAATGAGCAGTTCTTC
>TRBV6-5|many|TRBJ2-7|.
CASSWGPTYEQYF
TGTGCCAGCAGCTGGGGACCTACTTACGAGCAGTACTTC
>TRBV6-5|.|TRBJ1-2|TRBD1
CASSYGAKMDRGQTF
TGTGCCAGCAGTTACGGGGCCAAAATGGACAGGGGGCAGACCTTC
>TRBV29-1|.|TRBJ2-3|.
CSVVRQGTDTQYF
TGCAGCGTTGTCCGGCAGGGCACAGATACGCAGTATTTT
>TRBV7-2|.|TRBJ1-2|TRBD1
CASSFGTGDGYTF
TGTGCCAGCAGCTTTGGGACAGGGGATGGCTACACCTTC
>TRBV5-1|.|TRBJ2-6|.
CASSLAPSGANVLTF
TGCGCCAGCAGCTTGGCCCCATCTGGGGCCAACGTCCTGACTTTC
>TRBV3-1|.|TRBJ2-5|.
CASSQLIGGRAAQYF
TGTGCCAGCAGCCAGCTAATCGGGGGCCGGGCGGCCCAGTACTTC
>TRBV7-2|.|TRBJ2-5|TRBD2
CASSSLGTSGAETQYF
TGTGCCAGCAGCTCCCTTGGGACTAGCGGGGCGGAGACCCAGTACTTC
>TRBV5-1|.|TRBJ2-1|TRBD2
CASSPWPPSGILSSCNEQFF
TGCGCCAGCAGCCCCTGGCCCCCTAGCGGAATACTAAGCTCCTGCAATGAGCAGTTCTTC
>TRBV5-1|few|TRBJ1-3|.
CASSLAPTDSGNTIYF
TGCGCCAGCAGCTTGGCCCCGACAGACTCTGGAAACACCATATATTTT
>TRBV27|.|TRBJ2-2|.
CASSLRVSNTGELFF
TGTGCCAGCAGTTTAAGAGTATCGAACACCGGGGAGCTGTTTTTT
>TRBV28|.|TRBJ1-4|TRBD1
CASSEGQGASREKLFF
TGTGCCAGCAGTGAGGGACAGGGGGCCTCTCGTGAAAAACTGTTTTTT
>TRBV11-2|.|TRBJ2-1|TRBD2
CASSLGLAGEDNEQFF
TGTGCCAGCAGCTTAGGTTTGGCGGGAGAGGACAATGAGCAGTTCTTC
>TRBV6-1|.|TRBJ2-1|.
CASSENGYNEQFF
TGTGCCAGCAGTGAAAACGGTTACAATGAGCAGTTCTTC
>TRBV12-3/TRBV12-4|many|TRBJ1-4|.
CASRALGGSNEKLFF
TGTGCCAGCAGGGCCCTCGGTGGTTCTAATGAAAAACTGTTTTTT